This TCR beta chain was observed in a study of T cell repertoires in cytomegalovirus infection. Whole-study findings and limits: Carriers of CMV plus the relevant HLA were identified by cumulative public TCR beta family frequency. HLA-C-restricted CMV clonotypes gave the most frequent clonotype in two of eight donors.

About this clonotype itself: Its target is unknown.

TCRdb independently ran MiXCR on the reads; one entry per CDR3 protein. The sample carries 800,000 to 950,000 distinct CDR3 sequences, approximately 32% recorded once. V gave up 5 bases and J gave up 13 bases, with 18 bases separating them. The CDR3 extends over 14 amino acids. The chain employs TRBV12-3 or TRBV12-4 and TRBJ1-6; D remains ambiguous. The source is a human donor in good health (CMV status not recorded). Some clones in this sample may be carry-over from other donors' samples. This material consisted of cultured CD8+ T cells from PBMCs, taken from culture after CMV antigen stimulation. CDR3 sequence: CASSTTTLVGPLHF. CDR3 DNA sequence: TGTGCCAGCAGTACCACAACGTTGGTTGGGCCCCTCCACTTT.